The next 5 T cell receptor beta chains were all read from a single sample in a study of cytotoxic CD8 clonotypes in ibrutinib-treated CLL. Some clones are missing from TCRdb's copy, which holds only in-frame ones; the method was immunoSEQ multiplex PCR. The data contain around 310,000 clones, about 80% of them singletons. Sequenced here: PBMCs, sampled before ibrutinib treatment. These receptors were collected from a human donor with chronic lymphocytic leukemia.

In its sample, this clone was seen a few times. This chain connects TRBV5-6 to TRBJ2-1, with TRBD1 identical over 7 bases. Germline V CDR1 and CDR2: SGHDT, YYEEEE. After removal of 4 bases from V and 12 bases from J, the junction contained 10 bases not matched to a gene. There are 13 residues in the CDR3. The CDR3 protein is CASSRRDQGVQFF. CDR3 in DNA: TGTGCCAGCAGCCGCCGGGACCAGGGGGTGCAGTTCTTC. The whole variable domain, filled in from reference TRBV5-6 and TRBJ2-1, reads DAGVTQSPTHLIKTRGQQVTLRCSPKSGHDTVSWYQQALGQGPQFIFQYYEEEERQRGNFPDRFSGHQFPNYSSELNVNALLLGDSALYLCASSRRDQGVQFFGPGTRLTVL.

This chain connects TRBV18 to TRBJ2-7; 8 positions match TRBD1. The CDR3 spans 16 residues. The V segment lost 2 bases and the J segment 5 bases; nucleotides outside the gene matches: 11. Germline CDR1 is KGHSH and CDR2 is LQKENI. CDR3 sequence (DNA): TGTGCCAGCTCACCAACGACAGGGGCAAATATGGACGAGCAGTACTTC. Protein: CASSPTTGANMDEQYF.

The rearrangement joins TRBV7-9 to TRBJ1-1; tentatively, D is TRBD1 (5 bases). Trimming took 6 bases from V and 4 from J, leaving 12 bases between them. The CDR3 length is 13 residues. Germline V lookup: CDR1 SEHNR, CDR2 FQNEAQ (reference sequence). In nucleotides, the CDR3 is TGTGCCAGCAGACCACCAGGGACCACTGAAGCTTTCTTT. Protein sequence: CASRPPGTTEAFF.

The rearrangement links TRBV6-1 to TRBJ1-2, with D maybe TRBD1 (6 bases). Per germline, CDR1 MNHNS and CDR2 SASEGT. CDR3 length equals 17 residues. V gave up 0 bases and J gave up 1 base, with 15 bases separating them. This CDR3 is CASSEAIPGQINYGYTF. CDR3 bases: TGTGCCAGCAGTGAAGCTATTCCGGGACAAATTAACTATGGCTACACCTTC.

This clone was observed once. The CDR3 is CASSLDGNEQFF. In DNA form, the CDR3 reads TGTGCCAGCAGCTTAGACGGCAATGAGCAGTTCTTC. The chain combines TRBV27 with TRBJ2-1; no clear D gene. CDR3 length equals 12 residues. Between the trimmed V and J ends, which lost 6 bases and 6 bases, there was a span of 9 bases. Germline V lookup: CDR1 MNHEY, CDR2 SMNVEV (reference sequence).